This TCR beta chain stems from a study of regulatory T cells in long-lasting Graves disease. Overall study findings and caveats: Segments TRBV28, TRBJ1-2 and TRBJ2-5 showed preferential usage in persistent disease.

Sample time point: newly diagnosed GD, antithyroid drugs for less than 3 months. Isolated PBMC RNA provided the starting material for the TCR library. CDR1 is GTSNPN and CDR2 is SVGIG in the germline V gene (reference sequence). CDR3 length equals 17 residues. The trim removed 8 bases at V and 6 bases at J, leaving 21 bases unmatched. Details on this clonotype: Its antigen is currently unknown.

The authors built TCR beta libraries using iRepertoire HTBI primers and Arm-PCR of CDR3 regions. From the multiplex PCR reads, TCRdb called clonotypes with MiXCR, one entry per CDR3 protein. The sample carries approximately 300,000 distinct CDR3 sequences, over 15% recorded once. J is TRBJ2-3 and V is TRBV30, with 9 bases that match TRBD2. The TCR was taken from a female donor with Graves disease. The material sequenced was peripheral blood mononuclear cells (PBMCs), taken at new diagnosis, from a patient treated with antithyroid drugs. For the CDR3, the DNA is TGTGCCCGCAGCGGGTCGGGACTAGCCCATTTAAGGGATACGCAGTATTTT. Protein: CARSGSGLAHLRDTQYF.